This TCR beta chain stems from a study of shared clonotypes between healthy human individuals. Assay: immunoSEQ multiplex PCR; the TCRdb copy retains only in-frame clones and omits some. This table has around 600,000 clones, about 98% appearing once. Looked up from germline, CDR1 is MGHRA and CDR2 is YSYEKL. The trim removed 0 bases at V and 5 bases at J, leaving 8 bases unmatched. The CDR3 consists of 16 residues. About this clone: Its target is not known.

General study points: Generally, estimated richness proved larger in naive subsets than it did in memory subsets.

It was CD45RO-negative cells, positively selected for CCR7, that made up naive CD8 cells, with terminally differentiated effector memory CD45RA+ cells excluded. This receptor was obtained from a man aged 25-45 years in good health. Sequenced sample: naive CD8+ T cells sorted from blood. The J gene is TRBJ2-7, the V gene TRBV4-1; TRBD1 matches 9 bases. CDR3 in DNA: TGCGCCAGCAGCCAAGATCCGGGGACAGGGAAGGACGAGCAGTACTTC. It translates to CASSQDPGTGKDEQYF.